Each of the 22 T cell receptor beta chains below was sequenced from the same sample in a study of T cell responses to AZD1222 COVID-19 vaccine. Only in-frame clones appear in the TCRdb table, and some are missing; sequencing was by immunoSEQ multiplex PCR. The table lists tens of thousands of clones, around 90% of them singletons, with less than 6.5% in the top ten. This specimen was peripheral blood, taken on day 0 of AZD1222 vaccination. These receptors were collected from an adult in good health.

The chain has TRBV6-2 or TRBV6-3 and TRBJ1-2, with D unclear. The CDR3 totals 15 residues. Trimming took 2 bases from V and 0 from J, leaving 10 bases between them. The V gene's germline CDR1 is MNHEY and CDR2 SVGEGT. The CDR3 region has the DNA TGTGCCAGCAGTTACCTGACGGGTACTAACTATGGCTACACCTTC. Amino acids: CASSYLTGTNYGYTF.

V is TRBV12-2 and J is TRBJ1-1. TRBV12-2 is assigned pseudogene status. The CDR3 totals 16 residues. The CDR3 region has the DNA TGTGCAAGTCGCTTAGCGGGCCCTACGAGGGATACTGAAGCTTTCTTT. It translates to CASRLAGPTRDTEAFF.

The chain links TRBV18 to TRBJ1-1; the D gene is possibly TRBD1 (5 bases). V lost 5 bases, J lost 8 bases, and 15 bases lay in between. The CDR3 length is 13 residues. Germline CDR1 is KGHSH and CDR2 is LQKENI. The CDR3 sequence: CASSGAQGGEAFF. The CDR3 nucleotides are TGTGCCAGCTCAGGTGCCCAGGGCGGGGAAGCTTTCTTT.

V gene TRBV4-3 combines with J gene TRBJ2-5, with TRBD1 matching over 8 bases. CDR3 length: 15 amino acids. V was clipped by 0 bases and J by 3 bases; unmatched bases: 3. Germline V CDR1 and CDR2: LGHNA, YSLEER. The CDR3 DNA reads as TGCGCCAGCAGCCAAGATTGGGACAGGAAAGAGACCCAGTACTTC. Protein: CASSQDWDRKETQYF.

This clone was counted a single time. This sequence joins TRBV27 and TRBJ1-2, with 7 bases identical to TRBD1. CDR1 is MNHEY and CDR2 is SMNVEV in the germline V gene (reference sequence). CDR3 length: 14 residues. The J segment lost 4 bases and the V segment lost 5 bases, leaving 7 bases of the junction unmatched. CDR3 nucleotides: TGTGCCAGCAGTCCGCAGGGGGGATTCTATGGCTACACCTTC. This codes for CASSPQGGFYGYTF.

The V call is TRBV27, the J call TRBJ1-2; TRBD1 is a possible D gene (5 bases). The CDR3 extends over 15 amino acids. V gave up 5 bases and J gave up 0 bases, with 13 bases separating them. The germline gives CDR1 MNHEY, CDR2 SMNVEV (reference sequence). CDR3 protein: CASSDYRHANYGYTF. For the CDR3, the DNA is TGTGCCAGCAGTGATTACAGGCACGCTAACTATGGCTACACCTTC.

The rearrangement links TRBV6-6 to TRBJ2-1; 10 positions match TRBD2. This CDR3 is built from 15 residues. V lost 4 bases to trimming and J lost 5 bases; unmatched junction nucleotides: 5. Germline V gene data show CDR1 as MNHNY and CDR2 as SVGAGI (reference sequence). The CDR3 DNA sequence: TGTGCCAGCAGTTCAGGGACTAGCGAGCACAATGAGCAGTTCTTC. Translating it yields CASSSGTSEHNEQFF.

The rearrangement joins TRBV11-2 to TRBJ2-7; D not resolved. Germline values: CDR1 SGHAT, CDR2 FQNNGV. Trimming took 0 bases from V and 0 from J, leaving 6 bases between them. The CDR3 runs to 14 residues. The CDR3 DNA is TGTGCCAGCAGCTTAGATGGCCCCTCCTACGAGCAGTACTTC. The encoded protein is CASSLDGPSYEQYF.

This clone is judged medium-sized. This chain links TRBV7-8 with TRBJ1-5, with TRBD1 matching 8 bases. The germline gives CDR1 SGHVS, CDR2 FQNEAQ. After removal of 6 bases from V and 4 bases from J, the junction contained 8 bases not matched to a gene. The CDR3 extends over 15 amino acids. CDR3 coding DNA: TGTGCCAGCAGACCTGACAGGGGTGGGAATCAGCCCCAGCATTTT. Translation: CASRPDRGGNQPQHF.

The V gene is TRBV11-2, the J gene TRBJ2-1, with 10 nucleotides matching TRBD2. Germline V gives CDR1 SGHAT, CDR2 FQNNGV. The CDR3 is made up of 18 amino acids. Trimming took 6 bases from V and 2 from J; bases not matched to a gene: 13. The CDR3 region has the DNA TGTGCCAGCAGTTGGGGGGCTAGCGGGAGTATGCCCTACAATGAGCAGTTCTTC. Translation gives CASSWGASGSMPYNEQFF.

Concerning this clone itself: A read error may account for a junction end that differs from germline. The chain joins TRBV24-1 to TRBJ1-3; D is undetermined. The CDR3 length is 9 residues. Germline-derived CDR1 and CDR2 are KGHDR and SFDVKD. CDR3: CATSGPEIF. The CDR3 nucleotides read TGTGCCACCAGTGGGCCGGAGATTTTT.

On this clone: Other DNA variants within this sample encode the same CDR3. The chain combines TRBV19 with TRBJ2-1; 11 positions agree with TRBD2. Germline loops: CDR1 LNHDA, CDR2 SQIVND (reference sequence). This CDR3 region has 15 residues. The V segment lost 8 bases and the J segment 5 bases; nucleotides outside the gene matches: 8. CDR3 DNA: TGTGCCAGTTCCCCCGGGACTAGCGGTAACAATGAGCAGTTCTTC. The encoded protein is CASSPGTSGNNEQFF.

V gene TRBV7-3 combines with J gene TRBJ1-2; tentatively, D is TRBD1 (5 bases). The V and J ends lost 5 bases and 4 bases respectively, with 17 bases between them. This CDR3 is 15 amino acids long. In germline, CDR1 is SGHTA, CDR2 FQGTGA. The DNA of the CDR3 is TGTGCCAGCAGCCCCCGGGGCAGCTCTAGCTATGGCTACACCTTC. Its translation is CASSPRGSSSYGYTF.

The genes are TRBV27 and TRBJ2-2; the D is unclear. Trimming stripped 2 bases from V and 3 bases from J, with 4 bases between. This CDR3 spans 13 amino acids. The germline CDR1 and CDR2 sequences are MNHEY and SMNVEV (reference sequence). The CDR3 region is CASSLGDTGELFF. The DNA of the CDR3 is TGTGCCAGCAGTTTAGGGGACACCGGGGAGCTGTTTTTT.

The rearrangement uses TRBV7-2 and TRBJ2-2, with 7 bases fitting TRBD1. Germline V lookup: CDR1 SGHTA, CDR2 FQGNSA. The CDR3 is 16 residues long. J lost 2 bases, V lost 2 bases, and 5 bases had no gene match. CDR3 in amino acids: CASSLSVGGNTGELFF. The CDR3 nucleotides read TGTGCCAGCAGCTTATCAGTAGGGGGCAACACCGGGGAGCTGTTTTTT. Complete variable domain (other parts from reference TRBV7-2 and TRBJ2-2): GAGVSQSPSNKVTEKGKDVELRCDPISGHTALYWYRQSLGQGLEFLIYFQGNSAPDKSGLPSDRFSAERTGGSVSTLTIQRTQQEDSAVYLCASSLSVGGNTGELFFGEGSRLTVL.

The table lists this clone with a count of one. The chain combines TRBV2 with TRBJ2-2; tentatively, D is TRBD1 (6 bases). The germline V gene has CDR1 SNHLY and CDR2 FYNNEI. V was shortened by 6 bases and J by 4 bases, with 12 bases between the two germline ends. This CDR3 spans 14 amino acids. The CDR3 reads CASRAGTPTGELFF. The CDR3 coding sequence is TGTGCCAGCAGGGCCGGGACACCCACCGGGGAGCTGTTTTTT.

The CDR3 DNA reads TGTGCCAGTAGTATAAGGGGAGCGGACAGGCACTTGGAGCAGTACTTC. It translates to CASSIRGADRHLEQYF. V usage is TRBV19 and J usage is TRBJ2-7, with TRBD1 matching 7 bases. CDR3 length: 16 residues. Trimming at V came to 2 bases and at J to 7 bases, leaving 14 bases not matched to a gene. Per germline, CDR1 LNHDA and CDR2 SQIVND (reference sequence). Supplemented by reference TRBV19 and TRBJ2-7, the full variable domain reads DGGITQSPKYLFRKEGQNVTLSCEQNLNHDAMYWYRQDPGQGLRLIYYSQIVNDFQKGDIAEGYSVSREKKESFPLTVTSAQKNPTAFYLCASSIRGADRHLEQYFGPGTRLTVT.

CDR3 bases: TGTGCCAGCAGCTTCGACAGTTCTAATGAAAAACTGTTTTTT. Its protein product is CASSFDSSNEKLFF. V is TRBV5-5 and J is TRBJ1-4; perhaps TRBD1 as D (5 bases). CDR3 length: 14 amino acids. Germline CDR1 is SGHKS and CDR2 is YYEKEE (reference sequence). V dropped 2 bases and J dropped 3 bases, with 8 bases sitting between them.

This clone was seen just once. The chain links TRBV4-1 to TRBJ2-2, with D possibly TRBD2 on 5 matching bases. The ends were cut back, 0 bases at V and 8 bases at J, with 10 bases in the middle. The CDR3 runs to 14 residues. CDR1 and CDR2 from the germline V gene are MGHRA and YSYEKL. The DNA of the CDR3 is TGCGCCAGCAGCCAAGATCTCCCGGGGGGGGAGCTGTTTTTT. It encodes CASSQDLPGGELFF.

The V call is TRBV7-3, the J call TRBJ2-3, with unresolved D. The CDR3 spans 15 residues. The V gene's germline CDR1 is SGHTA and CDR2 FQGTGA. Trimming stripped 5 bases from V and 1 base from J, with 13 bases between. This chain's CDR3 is CASSQLMGGTDTQYF. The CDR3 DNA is TGTGCCAGCAGCCAGCTGATGGGTGGCACAGATACGCAGTATTTT. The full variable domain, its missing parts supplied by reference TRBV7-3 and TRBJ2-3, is GAGVSQTPSNKVTEKGKYVELRCDPISGHTALYWYRQSLGQGPEFLIYFQGTGAADDSGLPNDRFFAVRPEGSVSTLKIQRTERGDSAVYLCASSQLMGGTDTQYFGPGTRLTVL.

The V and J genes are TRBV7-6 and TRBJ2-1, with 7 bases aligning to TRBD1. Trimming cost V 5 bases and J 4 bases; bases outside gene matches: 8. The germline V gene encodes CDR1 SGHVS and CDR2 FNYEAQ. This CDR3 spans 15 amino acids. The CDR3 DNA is TGTGCCAGCAGCCCCGGGACAGAGATATACAATGAGCAGTTCTTC. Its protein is CASSPGTEIYNEQFF.

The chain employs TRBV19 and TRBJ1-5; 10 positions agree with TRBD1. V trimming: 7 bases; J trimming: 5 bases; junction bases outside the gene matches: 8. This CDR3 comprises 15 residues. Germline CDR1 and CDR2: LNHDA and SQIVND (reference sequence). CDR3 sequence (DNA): TGTGCCAGTAAGTTTATGGGGACAGGGGATCAGCCCCAGCATTTT. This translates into CASKFMGTGDQPQHF.